These 15 T cell receptor beta chains were all obtained from the same sample, sequenced in a study of blood T cell repertoires in COVID-19. Produced via immunoSEQ multiplex PCR; TCRdb's table is partial and in-frame only. The data show roughly 30,000 clones, with around 84% seen just once and more than 12% held by the top ten. Source material: peripheral blood. The receptors derive from a human donor with acute or convalescent COVID-19. The donor label of this sample is uncertain.

This clone has only one observation. The rearrangement uses TRBV5-1 and TRBJ2-3, with 11 bases identical to TRBD2. The V segment lost 0 bases and the J segment 2 bases; nucleotides outside the gene matches: 8. This CDR3 has 18 residues. Germline assignment: CDR1 SGHRS and CDR2 YFSETQ. The CDR3, as DNA: TGCGCCAGCAGCTTGGTTCTAGCGGGGGGCGCCATCACAGATACGCAGTATTTT. It codes for CASSLVLAGGAITDTQYF.

The rearrangement uses TRBV20-1 and TRBJ1-1, with a possible D match to TRBD1 (5 bases). Germline-derived CDR1 and CDR2 are DFQATT and SNEGSKA (reference sequence). The CDR3 sequence is 10 residues long. Trimming left V 3 bases short and J 8 bases short, with 7 bases between. CDR3 sequence reads: CSASGQEAFF. CDR3 DNA: TGCAGTGCTAGCGGACAAGAAGCTTTCTTT.

The chain has TRBV28 and TRBJ2-1, with 7 bases identical to TRBD2. This CDR3 has 15 amino acids. V lost 7 bases and J lost 6; bases outside the gene matches: 12. From germline, CDR1 is MDHEN and CDR2 SYDVKM. CDR3 DNA: TGTGCCAGCACGGGGTTTACGGGAGGAATCAATGAGCAGTTCTTC. It translates to CASTGFTGGINEQFF.

This clone was seen once. The gene calls are TRBV7-2 and TRBJ1-5; 8 bases are a match to TRBD1. The CDR3 has 15 residues. CDR1 and CDR2 (germline): SGHTA, FQGNSA. V shed 6 bases and J 2 bases; nucleotides not matched to a gene: 6. CDR3 DNA sequence: TGTGCCAGCAGTTATGGACAGGGCGGCAATCAGCCCCAGCATTTT. Translation: CASSYGQGGNQPQHF.

The chain employs TRBV19 and TRBJ1-1; D gene ambiguous. Trimming stripped 7 bases from V and 0 bases from J, with 9 bases between. This CDR3 has 13 residues. Looked up from germline, CDR1 is LNHDA and CDR2 is SQIVND (reference sequence). The CDR3 protein is CASNTGMNTEAFF. The CDR3 DNA reads TGTGCCAGTAATACGGGAATGAACACTGAAGCTTTCTTT.

The V and J genes are TRBV5-8 and TRBJ1-4; perhaps TRBD1 as D (5 bases). Trimming took off 3 bases at V and 5 bases at J, with 17 bases between the two ends. Looked up from germline, CDR1 is SGHTS and CDR2 is YDEGEE. The CDR3 consists of 16 residues. DNA of the CDR3: TGTGCCAGCAGCTCGCTTGCGAGACAGAGAAATGAAAAACTGTTTTTT. Its translation is CASSSLARQRNEKLFF.

The chain uses TRBV6-2 or TRBV6-3 and TRBJ1-5; 10 nucleotides match TRBD1. Germline CDR1 and CDR2: MNHEY and SVGEGT. The CDR3 has 19 residues. V gave up 0 bases and J gave up 1 base; unmatched junction bases: 9. CDR3: CASSYSNWGQGSSNQPQHF. CDR3 bases: TGTGCCAGCAGTTACTCGAACTGGGGACAGGGGTCGAGCAATCAGCCCCAGCATTTT.

The gene calls are TRBV9 and TRBJ2-5; 7 bases match TRBD2. The germline V gene has CDR1 SGDLS and CDR2 YYNGEE. Losses at the gene ends were 3 bases for V and 4 bases for J; bases not matched to a gene: 6. This CDR3 has 14 residues. CDR3 sequence reads: CASSGRLAAETQYF. CDR3 coding DNA: TGTGCCAGCAGCGGACGACTAGCAGCAGAGACCCAGTACTTC.

In this sample, this clone turned up a few times. The V gene is TRBV28, the J gene TRBJ1-5; 10 positions match TRBD1. Germline V gene lookup returns CDR1 MDHEN and CDR2 SYDVKM. The ends lost 5 bases at V and 4 bases at J; junction bases unmatched: 8. The CDR3 covers 16 residues. The CDR3 DNA reads TGTGCCAGCAGTGAGGTGACAGGGGGCGGGAATCAGCCCCAGCATTTT. Protein sequence: CASSEVTGGGNQPQHF. The whole variable domain, remainder taken from reference TRBV28 and TRBJ1-5, is DVKVTQSSRYLVKRTGEKVFLECVQDMDHENMFWYRQDPGLGLRLIYFSYDVKMKEKGDIPEGYSVSREKKERFSLILESASTNQTSMYLCASSEVTGGGNQPQHFGDGTRLSIL.

The chain has TRBV6-2 or TRBV6-3 and TRBJ1-2; TRBD1 might be the D (5 bases). The CDR3 runs 15 residues. Trimming removed 0 bases at V and 4 bases at J, with 12 bases between. From germline, CDR1 is MNHEY and CDR2 SVGEGT. The CDR3 region has the DNA TGTGCCAGCAGTTACTCGGGGCAGGCGAGCTATGGCTACACCTTC. It is translated as CASSYSGQASYGYTF.

This rearrangement joins TRBV6-6 to TRBJ2-2; maybe TRBD1 (7 bases). CDR1 and CDR2 from the germline V gene are MNHNY and SVGAGI (reference sequence). V lost 6 bases and J 7 bases, leaving 18 bases between the germline ends. The CDR3 length is 15 residues. CDR3 sequence (DNA): TGTGCCAGCAGATTTAGGGGGCGCGGGATCGGGGAGCTGTTTTTT. Translating gives CASRFRGRGIGELFF.

V is TRBV7-2 and J is TRBJ2-1, with D hard to call. Trimming removed 1 base from V and 0 bases from J, with 7 bases in between. Germline V gene lookup returns CDR1 SGHTA and CDR2 FQGNSA. This CDR3 contains 15 residues. In DNA form, the CDR3 reads TGTGCCAGCAGCTTAGATGCGAGCTCCTACAATGAGCAGTTCTTC. The encoded protein is CASSLDASSYNEQFF.

The V gene is TRBV27, the J gene TRBJ1-2; D not certain. Germline V gene lookup returns CDR1 MNHEY and CDR2 SMNVEV (reference sequence). The CDR3 consists of 13 residues. The V gene lost 0 bases and the J gene lost 6 bases, with 8 bases spanning the gap. CDR3: CASSLSRSNGYTF. In DNA, the CDR3 is TGTGCCAGCAGTTTATCGAGGAGTAATGGCTACACCTTC.

J is TRBJ1-5 and V is TRBV6-1; D unclear. CDR3 length: 14 amino acids. Trimming took off 3 bases at V and 7 bases at J, with 13 bases between the two ends. The germline CDR1 and CDR2 sequences are MNHNS and SASEGT. The chain's CDR3 is CASSDVTGIQPQHF. CDR3 sequence (DNA): TGTGCCAGCAGTGACGTGACGGGAATACAGCCCCAGCATTTT.

The chain combines TRBV4-3 with TRBJ1-2; perhaps TRBD1 as D (6 bases). Germline V gives CDR1 LGHNA, CDR2 YSLEER. The germline V and J ends were trimmed by 0 bases and 6 bases, with 11 bases remaining between them. CDR3 length: 14 amino acids. The CDR3 DNA is TGCGCCAGCAGCCAAGAATGGGGGCGCGATGGCTACACCTTC. Protein product: CASSQEWGRDGYTF.